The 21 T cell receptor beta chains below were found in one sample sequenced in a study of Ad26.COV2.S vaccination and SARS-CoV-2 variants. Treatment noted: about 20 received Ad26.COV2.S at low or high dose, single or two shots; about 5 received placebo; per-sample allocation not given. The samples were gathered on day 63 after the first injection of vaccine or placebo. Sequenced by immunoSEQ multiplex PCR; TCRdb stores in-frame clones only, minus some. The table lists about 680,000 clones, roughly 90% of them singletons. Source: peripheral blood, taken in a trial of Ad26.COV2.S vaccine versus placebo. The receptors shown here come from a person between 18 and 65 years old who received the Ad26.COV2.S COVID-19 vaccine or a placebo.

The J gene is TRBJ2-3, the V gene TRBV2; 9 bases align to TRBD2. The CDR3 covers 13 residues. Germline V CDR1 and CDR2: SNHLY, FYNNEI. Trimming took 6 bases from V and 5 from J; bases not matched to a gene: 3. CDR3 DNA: TGTGCCAGCAGGGGGACTAGCCAAGATACGCAGTATTTT. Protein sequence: CASRGTSQDTQYF.

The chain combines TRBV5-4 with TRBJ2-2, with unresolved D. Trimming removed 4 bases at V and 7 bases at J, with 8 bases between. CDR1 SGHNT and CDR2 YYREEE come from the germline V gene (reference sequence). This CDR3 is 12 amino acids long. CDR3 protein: CASSPLGGELFF. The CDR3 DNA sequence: TGTGCCAGCAGCCCTCTAGGCGGGGAGCTGTTTTTT.

The CDR3 sequence: CASSFVGLPNEQFF. CDR3 nucleotide sequence: TGTGCCAGCAGCTTTGTGGGACTACCCAATGAGCAGTTCTTC. V gene TRBV6-5 combines with J gene TRBJ2-1; 7 nucleotides match TRBD2. The germline V gene encodes CDR1 MNHEY and CDR2 SVGAGI. CDR3 length: 14 residues. V was clipped by 6 bases and J by 6 bases; unmatched bases: 8.

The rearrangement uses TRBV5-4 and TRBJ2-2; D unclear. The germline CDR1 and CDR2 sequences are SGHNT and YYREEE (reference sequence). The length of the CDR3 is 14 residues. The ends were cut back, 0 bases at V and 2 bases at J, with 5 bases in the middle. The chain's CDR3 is CASSLASNTGELFF. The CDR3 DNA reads TGTGCCAGCAGCTTGGCCAGCAACACCGGGGAGCTGTTTTTT.

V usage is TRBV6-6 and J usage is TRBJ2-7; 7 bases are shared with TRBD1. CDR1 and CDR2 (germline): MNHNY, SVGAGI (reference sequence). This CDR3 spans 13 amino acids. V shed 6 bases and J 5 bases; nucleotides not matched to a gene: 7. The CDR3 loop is CASRKQGSDEQYF. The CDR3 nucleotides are TGTGCCAGCAGAAAACAGGGGAGTGACGAGCAGTACTTC.

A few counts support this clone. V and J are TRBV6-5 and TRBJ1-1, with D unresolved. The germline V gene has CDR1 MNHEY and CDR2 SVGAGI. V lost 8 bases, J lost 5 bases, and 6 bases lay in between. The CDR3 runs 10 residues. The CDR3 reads CASSGTEAFF. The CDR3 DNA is TGTGCCAGCTCGGGTACTGAAGCTTTCTTT.

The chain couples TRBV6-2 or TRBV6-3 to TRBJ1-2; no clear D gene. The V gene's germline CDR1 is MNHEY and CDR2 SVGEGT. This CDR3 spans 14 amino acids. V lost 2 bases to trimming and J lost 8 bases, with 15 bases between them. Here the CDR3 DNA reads TGTGCCAGCAGTTACGGGTACCACTCCGGGGGCTACACCTTC. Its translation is CASSYGYHSGGYTF.

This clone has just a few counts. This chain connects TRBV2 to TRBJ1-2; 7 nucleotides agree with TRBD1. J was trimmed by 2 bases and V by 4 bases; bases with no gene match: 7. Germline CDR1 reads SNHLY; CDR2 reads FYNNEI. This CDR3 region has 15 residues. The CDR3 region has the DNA TGTGCCAGCAGTGGGGGACAGCTACTAAACTATGGCTACACCTTC. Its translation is CASSGGQLLNYGYTF.

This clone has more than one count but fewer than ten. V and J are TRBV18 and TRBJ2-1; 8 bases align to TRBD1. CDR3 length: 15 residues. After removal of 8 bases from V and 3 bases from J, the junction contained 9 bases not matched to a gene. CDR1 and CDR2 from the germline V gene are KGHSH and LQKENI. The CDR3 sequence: CASRPGQENYNEQFF. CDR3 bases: TGTGCCAGCCGACCGGGACAGGAGAACTACAATGAGCAGTTCTTC. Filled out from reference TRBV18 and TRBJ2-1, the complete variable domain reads NAGVMQNPRHLVRRRGQEARLRCSPMKGHSHVYWYRQLPEEGLKFMVYLQKENIIDESGMPKERFSAEFPKEGPSILRIQQVVRGDSAAYFCASRPGQENYNEQFFGPGTRLTVL.

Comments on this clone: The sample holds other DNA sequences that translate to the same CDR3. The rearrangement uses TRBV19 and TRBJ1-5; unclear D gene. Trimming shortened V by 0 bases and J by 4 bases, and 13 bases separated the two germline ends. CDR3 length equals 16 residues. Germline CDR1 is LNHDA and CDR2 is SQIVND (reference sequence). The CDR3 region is CASSIDSGRSNQPQHF. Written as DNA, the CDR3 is TGTGCCAGTAGTATAGATTCAGGTCGGTCAAATCAGCCCCAGCATTTT.

CDR3 DNA sequence: TGCAGCGTTGAAGGTGGAGGGGGCTCCTACGAGCAGTACTTC. Protein product: CSVEGGGGSYEQYF. This chain uses TRBV29-1 with TRBJ2-7; perhaps D is TRBD1 or TRBD2 (6 bases each). Germline lookup yields CDR1 SQVTM and CDR2 ANQGSEA. CDR3 length equals 14 residues. Trimming removed 1 base at V and 0 bases at J, with 10 bases between.

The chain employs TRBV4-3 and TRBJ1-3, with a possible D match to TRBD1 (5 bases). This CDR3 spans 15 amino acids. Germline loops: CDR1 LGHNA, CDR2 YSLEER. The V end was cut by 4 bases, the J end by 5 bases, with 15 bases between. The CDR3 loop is CASSPTDRDRNTIYF. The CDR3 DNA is TGCGCCAGCAGCCCCACGGACCGGGACCGAAACACCATATATTTT.

The DNA of the CDR3 is TGTGCCAGCAGTGACACCGGGACAGTCTATGGCTACACCTTC. Encoded protein: CASSDTGTVYGYTF. The gene calls are TRBV6-1 and TRBJ1-2; TRBD1 agrees at 7 bases. Per the germline V gene, CDR1 is MNHNS and CDR2 is SASEGT. Trimming took 3 bases from V and 4 from J; bases not matched to a gene: 5. This CDR3 has 14 amino acids.

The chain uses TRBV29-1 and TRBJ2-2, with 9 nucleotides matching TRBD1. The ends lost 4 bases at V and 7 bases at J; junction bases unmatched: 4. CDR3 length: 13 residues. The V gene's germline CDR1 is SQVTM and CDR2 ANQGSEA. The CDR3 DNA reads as TGCAGCGTTGTACAGGGGGCGGGCGGGGAGCTGTTTTTT. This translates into CSVVQGAGGELFF.

CDR3 amino acids: CASSTPPDTGWGEDQPQHF. CDR3 bases: TGTGCCAGTAGTACCCCCCCGGACACGGGGTGGGGGGAGGATCAGCCCCAGCATTTT. The V call is TRBV19, the J call TRBJ1-5; weak D call: TRBD1 (5 bases). This CDR3 is 19 amino acids long. Trimming stripped 4 bases from V and 5 bases from J, with 27 bases between. Germline V lookup: CDR1 LNHDA, CDR2 SQIVND (reference sequence).

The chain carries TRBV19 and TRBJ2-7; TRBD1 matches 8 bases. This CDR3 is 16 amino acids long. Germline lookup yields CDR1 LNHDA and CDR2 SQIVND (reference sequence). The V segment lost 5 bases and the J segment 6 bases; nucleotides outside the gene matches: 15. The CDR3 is CASSLMNTGTGVEQYF. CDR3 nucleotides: TGTGCCAGTAGTCTGATGAACACCGGGACAGGAGTCGAGCAGTACTTC.

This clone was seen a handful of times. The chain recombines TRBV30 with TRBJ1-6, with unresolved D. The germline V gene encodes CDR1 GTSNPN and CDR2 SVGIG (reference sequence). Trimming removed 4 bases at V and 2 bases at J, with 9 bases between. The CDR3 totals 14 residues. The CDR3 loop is CAWNQKAYNSPLHF. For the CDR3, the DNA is TGTGCCTGGAACCAGAAAGCCTATAATTCACCCCTCCACTTT. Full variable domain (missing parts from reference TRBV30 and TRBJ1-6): SQTIHQWPATLVQPVGSPLSLECTVEGTSNPNLYWYRQAAGRGLQLLFYSVGIGQISSEVPQNLSASRPQDRQFILSSKKLLLSDSGFYLCAWNQKAYNSPLHFGNGTRLTVT.

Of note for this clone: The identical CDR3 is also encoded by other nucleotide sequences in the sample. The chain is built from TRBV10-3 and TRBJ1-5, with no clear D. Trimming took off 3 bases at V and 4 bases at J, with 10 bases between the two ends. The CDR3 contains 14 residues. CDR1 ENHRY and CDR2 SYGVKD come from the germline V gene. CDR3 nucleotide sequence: TGTGCCATCAGTGAAGCAGGATCTAATCAGCCCCAGCATTTT. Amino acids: CAISEAGSNQPQHF.

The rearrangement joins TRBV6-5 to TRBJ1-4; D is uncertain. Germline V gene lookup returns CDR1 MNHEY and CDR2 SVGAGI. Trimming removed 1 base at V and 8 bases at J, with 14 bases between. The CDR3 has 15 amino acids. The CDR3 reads CASSYWRPQGEKLFF. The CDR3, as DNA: TGTGCCAGCAGTTACTGGCGACCTCAAGGGGAAAAACTGTTTTTT.

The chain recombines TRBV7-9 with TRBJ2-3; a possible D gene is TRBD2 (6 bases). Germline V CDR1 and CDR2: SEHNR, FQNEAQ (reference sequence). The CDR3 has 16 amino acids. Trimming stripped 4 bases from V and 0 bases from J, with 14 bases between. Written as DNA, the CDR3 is TGTGCCAGCAGCTCGGCAACGCGGGGAAGCACAGATACGCAGTATTTT. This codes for CASSSATRGSTDTQYF.

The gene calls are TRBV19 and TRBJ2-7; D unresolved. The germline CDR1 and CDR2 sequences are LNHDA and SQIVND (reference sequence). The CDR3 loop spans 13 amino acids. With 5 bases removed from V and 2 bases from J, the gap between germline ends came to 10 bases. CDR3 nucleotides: TGTGCCAGTAGTCACGACGCGCCCTACGAGCAGTACTTC. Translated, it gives CASSHDAPYEQYF.